A single sample gave rise to the 3 T cell receptor beta chains below, sequenced in a study of blood T cell dynamics during melanoma immunotherapy. Time point defined: week 3, after first cycle of checkpoint inhibitor. Profiling relied on immunoSEQ multiplex PCR, and the TCRdb table lists in-frame clones only, not all of them. This sample has some 10,000 clones, with about 80% found just once. Here the sequenced sample was blood, taken from a patient treated with checkpoint blockade. The receptor set was obtained from a human donor with melanoma.

This clone was seen a handful of times. The CDR3 sequence: CASEAKGTSPLHF. Here the CDR3 DNA reads TGTGCCAGCGAGGCGAAGGGTACTTCACCCCTCCACTTT. The chain uses TRBV2 and TRBJ1-6; D not resolved. V was cut by 8 bases and J by 9 bases, with 14 bases left in between. The CDR3 runs 13 residues. Germline V CDR1 and CDR2: SNHLY, FYNNEI.

The chain joins TRBV6-6 to TRBJ1-5; weak D call: TRBD1 (5 bases). The CDR3 has 13 residues. The germline CDR1 and CDR2 sequences are MNHNY and SVGAGI (reference sequence). Between the trimmed V and J ends, which lost 8 bases and 4 bases, there was a span of 12 bases. CDR3 protein: CASRGGENQPQHF. CDR3 nucleotides: TGTGCCAGCCGGGGGGGGGAGAATCAGCCCCAGCATTTT.

The chain is built from TRBV11-3 and TRBJ2-1, with D possibly TRBD1 on 6 matching bases. The length of the CDR3 is 14 residues. The germline V gene encodes CDR1 SGHNT and CDR2 YENEEA. V lost 5 bases and J 6 bases, leaving 14 bases between the germline ends. CDR3 nucleotide sequence: TGTGCCAGCAGCCCAACAGGGTCGCTCAATGAGCAGTTCTTC. It codes for CASSPTGSLNEQFF.